This is a list of T cell receptor beta chains from one sample in a study of T cell responses to AZD1222 COVID-19 vaccine. Generated by immunoSEQ multiplex PCR, the TCRdb table keeps only in-frame clones and is missing some. The top ten clones hold approximately 5% of a sample with tens of thousands of clones, 85% to 90% of them seen once. This specimen was peripheral blood, taken 28 days after the second AZD1222 dose. The source of these receptors is an adult who received the AZD1222 COVID-19 vaccine. Both conserved end residues are part of each CDR3. Each record gives: V gene, J gene, CDR3 protein.

TRBV2,TRBJ1-1,CASRLAGTGGTEAFF
TRBV5-4,TRBJ2-2,CASGRQGDTGELFF
TRBV6-5,TRBJ1-5,CASSYRANQPQHF
TRBV6-6,TRBJ1-1,CASSSPGGSEAFF
TRBV11-2,TRBJ2-7,CASSLGPSLGGQYF
TRBV18,TRBJ1-5,CASSPDRDQPQHF
TRBV6-1,TRBJ1-1,CASSEMVNTEAFF
TRBV11-2,TRBJ2-1,CASSSAGTSGGAIEEQFF
TRBV9,TRBJ1-2,CASSTHTGQGTYGYTF
TRBV5-1,TRBJ1-1,CASSLGTGARAFF
TRBV6-4,TRBJ2-7,CASSSPRDPNSYEQYF